The 18 T cell receptor gamma chains below all came from one sample that was sequenced in a study of Vδ1+ human thymocytes. General study points: Thymic TRG and TRD repertoires appeared highly polyclonal.

Their antigens remain unidentified. The template was reverse-transcribed extracted RNA. Multiplex PCR used pooled V-gene forward primers and a constant-region reverse primer to amplify CDR3s. TCRdb fed the multiplex PCR reads to CATT. The repertoire holds tens of thousands of gamma-chain clones, with around 21% as singletons. Sequenced input: Vdelta1+ gamma-delta thymocytes from the thymus. The subset is: FACS-sorted CD3+ TCRalphabeta- TCRVdelta1+ TCRVdelta2- thymocytes. Source of these receptors: a girl under three years old who had congenital heart surgery.

In the case of this clone: Distinct nucleotide sequences in the sample also encode this CDR3. V gene TRGV2 combines with J gene TRGJP2. The germline gives CDR1 EGSNGY, CDR2 YDSYNSKV. The CDR3 runs 15 residues. V dropped 0 bases and J dropped 5; count of bases not matched to a gene: 6. CDR3 in DNA: TGTGCCACCTGGGACGGGCGAGACAGTGATTGGATCAAGACGTTT. Translating it yields CATWDGRDSDWIKTF.

With regard to this clone: Different DNA sequences within this sample yield the same CDR3. This rearrangement joins TRGV9 to TRGJ1 or TRGJ2. This CDR3 contains 13 residues. Unmatched junction bases numbered 5, after V lost 0 bases and J lost 6 bases. Germline CDR1 is GITISATS and CDR2 is ISYDGTV (reference sequence). In DNA, the CDR3 is TGTGCCTTGTGGGAGGTGCACTCTTATAAGAAACTCTTT. Its protein product is CALWEVHSYKKLF.

This clone was found a few times. This sequence joins TRGV3 and TRGJ1 or TRGJ2. The CDR3 spans 15 residues. Germline assignment: CDR1 VTNTFY and CDR2 YDVSTARD (reference sequence). V lost 1 base and J lost 3; bases outside the gene matches: 9. CDR3 DNA: TGTGCCACCTGGGACAGCCCCTACCCTTATTATAAGAAACTCTTT. It yields the protein CATWDSPYPYYKKLF.

This rearrangement joins TRGV4 to TRGJ1 or TRGJ2. V lost 5 bases and J lost 2; bases outside the gene matches: 9. CDR3 length equals 14 residues. CDR1 is EGSTGY, CDR2 YDSYTSSV, per germline. CDR3 amino acids: CATWVRHYYYKKLF. CDR3 coding DNA: TGTGCCACCTGGGTCCGACATTATTATTATAAGAAACTCTTT.

This clone was seen a few times. This may be a read error, as it is one base from a much larger clone. The chain is built from TRGV8 and TRGJ1 or TRGJ2. Germline-derived CDR1 and CDR2 are VENAVY and YDSYNSRV. CDR3 length: 11 amino acids. CDR3: CATRDNYKKLF. CDR3 DNA sequence: TGTGCCACCCGGGATAATTATAAGAAACTCTTT.

The table lists this clone with a few counts. At the DNA level, this CDR3 is encoded by other sequences in the same sample as well. The chain employs TRGV9 and TRGJ1 or TRGJ2. The CDR3 consists of 12 residues. Germline CDR1 GITISATS, CDR2 ISYDGTV (reference sequence). After removal of 4 bases from V and 4 bases from J, the junction contained 4 bases not matched to a gene. The CDR3 bases are TGTGCCTTGTGGGACCGATATTATAAGAAACTCTTT. Translating gives CALWDRYYKKLF.

The rearrangement links TRGV3 to TRGJ1 or TRGJ2. After removal of 0 bases from V and 2 bases from J, the junction contained 7 bases not matched to a gene. CDR3 length equals 15 residues. Germline CDR1 reads VTNTFY; CDR2 reads YDVSTARD (reference sequence). The CDR3 loop reads CATWDRPWDYYKKLF. CDR3 nucleotide sequence: TGTGCCACCTGGGACAGGCCTTGGGATTATTATAAGAAACTCTTT.

This clone showed up just once. The J gene is TRGJP2, the V gene TRGV9. V was clipped by 2 bases and J by 1 base; unmatched bases: 7. Germline values: CDR1 GITISATS, CDR2 ISYDGTV (reference sequence). The CDR3 contains 16 residues. In DNA form, the CDR3 reads TGTGCCTTGTGGGAGGAAAACTTTAGTAGTGATTGGATCAAGACGTTT. It specifies CALWEENFSSDWIKTF.

This chain links TRGV2 with TRGJ1 or TRGJ2. The trim removed 3 bases at V and 7 bases at J, leaving 9 bases unmatched. Germline-derived CDR1 and CDR2 are EGSNGY and YDSYNSKV. The CDR3 has 13 amino acids. The CDR3 sequence: CATWDSRDYKKLF. The CDR3 nucleotides are TGTGCCACCTGGGACTCTCGGGACTATAAGAAACTCTTT.

This chain joins TRGV2 and TRGJ1 or TRGJ2. J was trimmed by 3 bases and V by 1 base; bases with no gene match: 9. CDR1 and CDR2 from the germline V gene are EGSNGY and YDSYNSKV. The CDR3 totals 15 residues. CDR3 in DNA: TGTGCCACCTGGGACGGCCCCCAGGGTTATTATAAGAAACTCTTT. Residues: CATWDGPQGYYKKLF.

Worth noting for this clone: Other DNA sequences in this specimen translate into the identical CDR3. V gene TRGV9 combines with J gene TRGJ1 or TRGJ2. Trimming at V came to 5 bases and at J to 5 bases, leaving 3 bases not matched to a gene. Germline assignment: CDR1 GITISATS and CDR2 ISYDGTV (reference sequence). The CDR3 extends over 11 amino acids. CDR3: CALWGNYKKLF. As DNA, the CDR3 is TGTGCCTTGTGGGGTAATTATAAGAAACTCTTT.

Worth noting for this clone: Other nucleotide sequences in the sample specify the same CDR3. The V call is TRGV4, the J call TRGJ1 or TRGJ2. J was trimmed by 2 bases and V by 0 bases; bases with no gene match: 4. The CDR3 consists of 14 residues. Germline values: CDR1 EGSTGY, CDR2 YDSYTSSV. CDR3 loop: CATWDGRDYYKKLF. CDR3 bases: TGTGCCACCTGGGATGGGAGAGATTATTATAAGAAACTCTTT.

This clone was detected only a few times. The V and J genes are TRGV9 and TRGJ1 or TRGJ2. Germline assignment: CDR1 GITISATS and CDR2 ISYDGTV (reference sequence). Trimming removed 1 base from V and 6 bases from J; junction bases left unmatched: 9. The length of the CDR3 is 14 residues. CDR3 DNA sequence: TGTGCCTTGTGGGAGGTCCAGGGAGGTTATAAGAAACTCTTT. Its translation is CALWEVQGGYKKLF.

The chain links TRGV4 to TRGJ1 or TRGJ2. J was trimmed by 8 bases and V by 1 base; bases with no gene match: 5. The CDR3 has 12 residues. CDR1 EGSTGY and CDR2 YDSYTSSV come from the germline V gene. The CDR3: CATWDGGDKKLF. The CDR3 DNA follows: TGTGCCACCTGGGATGGCGGAGATAAGAAACTCTTT.

The gene calls are TRGV9 and TRGJ1 or TRGJ2. CDR1 and CDR2 from the germline V gene are GITISATS and ISYDGTV (reference sequence). V lost 0 bases, J lost 1 base, and 12 bases stayed unmatched. CDR3 size: 17 residues. The DNA of the CDR3 is TGTGCCTTGTGGGAGGTGCACCCCCCCCTAAATTATTATAAGAAACTCTTT. Translation: CALWEVHPPLNYYKKLF.

The chain is built from TRGV3 and TRGJ1 or TRGJ2. Germline CDR1 reads VTNTFY; CDR2 reads YDVSTARD (reference sequence). The J segment lost 8 bases and the V segment lost 0 bases, leaving 4 bases of the junction unmatched. CDR3 length equals 12 residues. CDR3 region: CATWDRLDKKLF. CDR3 in DNA: TGTGCCACCTGGGACAGGCTGGATAAGAAACTCTTT.

This sequence joins TRGV4 and TRGJ1 or TRGJ2. The germline V gene has CDR1 EGSTGY and CDR2 YDSYTSSV. The CDR3 runs to 15 residues. J was trimmed by 3 bases and V by 0 bases; bases with no gene match: 8. CDR3 region: CATWDGRHRYYKKLF. The DNA of the CDR3 is TGTGCCACCTGGGATGGGCGACACCGTTATTATAAGAAACTCTTT.

Points on this clone: The same CDR3 also results from other DNA sequences found in this sample. This sequence joins TRGV3 and TRGJ1 or TRGJ2. The CDR3 sequence is 14 residues long. Germline CDR1 VTNTFY, CDR2 YDVSTARD (reference sequence). V gave up 0 bases and J gave up 0 bases; unmatched junction bases: 2. As DNA, the CDR3 is TGTGCCACCTGGGACAGGAAGAATTATTATAAGAAACTCTTT. Protein sequence: CATWDRKNYYKKLF.